This entry is about one TCR beta chain. V shed 1 base and J 4 bases; nucleotides not matched to a gene: 5. This CDR3 is 15 amino acids long. Looked up from germline, CDR1 is MGHDK and CDR2 is SYGVNS. These data belong to a study of T cell changes during pregnancy in multiple sclerosis. Method: immunoSEQ multiplex PCR; TCRdb's copy keeps in-frame clones and lacks some. The table lists around 66,000 clones, about 92% of them singletons, with approximately 3% in the top ten. Here the sequenced sample was peripheral blood, taken in the first trimester of pregnancy. The clonotype comes from a female donor in good health, enrolled as a control in a pregnancy study. This rearrangement joins TRBV25-1 to TRBJ1-1, with 8 nucleotides matching TRBD1. CDR3 in amino acids: CASSELTGGFTEAFF. CDR3 in DNA: TGTGCCAGCAGTGAATTAACAGGGGGTTTCACTGAAGCTTTCTTT.